The sequence of this T cell receptor (beta chain) was determined in a study of shared clonotypes between healthy human individuals. The count of this clone is one. Its antigen is unknown. Notes on the study in general: The study found roughly 5% of naive CD4 clonotypes shared across several donors.

The genomic DNA of each subset was split evenly across several immunoSEQ plates. Data came from immunoSEQ multiplex PCR; TCRdb stores just in-frame clones and leaves some out. This table holds around 600,000 clones, about 98% found once. Trimming pared 1 base from V and 3 bases from J, leaving 7 bases between. This CDR3 is built from 13 residues. CDR1 and CDR2 (germline): LNHDA, SQIVND (reference sequence). CD45RO negativity and positive selection for CCR7 defined naive CD8 cells, a population that excluded terminally differentiated effector memory CD45RA+ cells. The sequencing sample was made of naive CD8+ T cells sorted from blood. The source of this sequence is a man in his thirties or forties in good health. The J gene is TRBJ2-7, the V gene TRBV19, with a tentative D call TRBD2 (6 bases). CDR3 nucleotides: TGTGCCAGTAGTATAGTGGAGGGCTACGAGCAGTACTTC. This sequence encodes CASSIVEGYEQYF.